This T cell receptor beta chain was obtained from a study of T cell responses to AZD1222 COVID-19 vaccine. Findings and limits, study-wide: Spike-specific TCR depth and breadth grew after two AZD1222 doses. Reportedly, nearly half the spike-specific TCRs target unmutated variant regions.

TCRdb's table, derived via immunoSEQ multiplex PCR, lists solely in-frame clones and lacks some. The data hold about 120,000 clones, with 90% observed a single time. The CDR3 sequence is 14 residues long. From germline, CDR1 is MDHEN and CDR2 SYDVKM. Trimming stripped 6 bases from V and 1 base from J, with 12 bases between. A remark on this clone: Its antigen remains unknown.

The V gene is TRBV28, the J gene TRBJ1-1; D is possibly TRBD1 (6 bases). This sequence originates from an adult in good health. The sequencing here drew on peripheral blood, taken on day 0 of MenACWY control vaccination. The chain's CDR3 is CASRAGGRNTEAFF. In DNA form, the CDR3 reads TGTGCCAGCAGGGCCGGGGGCCGGAACACTGAAGCTTTCTTT.